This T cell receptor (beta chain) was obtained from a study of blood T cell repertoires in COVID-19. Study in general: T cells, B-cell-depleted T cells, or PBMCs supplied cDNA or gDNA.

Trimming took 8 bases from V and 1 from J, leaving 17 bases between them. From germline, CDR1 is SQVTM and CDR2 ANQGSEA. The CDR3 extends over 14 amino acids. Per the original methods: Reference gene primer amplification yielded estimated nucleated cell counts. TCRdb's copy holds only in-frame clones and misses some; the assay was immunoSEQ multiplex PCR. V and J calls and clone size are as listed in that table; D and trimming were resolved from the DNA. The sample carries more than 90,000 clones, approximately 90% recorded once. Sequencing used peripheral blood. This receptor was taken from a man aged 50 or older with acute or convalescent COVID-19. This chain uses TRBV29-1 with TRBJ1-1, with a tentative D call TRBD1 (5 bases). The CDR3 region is CSFRTGGTNTEAFF. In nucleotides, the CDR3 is TGCAGCTTCAGAACGGGGGGTACGAACACTGAAGCTTTCTTT.